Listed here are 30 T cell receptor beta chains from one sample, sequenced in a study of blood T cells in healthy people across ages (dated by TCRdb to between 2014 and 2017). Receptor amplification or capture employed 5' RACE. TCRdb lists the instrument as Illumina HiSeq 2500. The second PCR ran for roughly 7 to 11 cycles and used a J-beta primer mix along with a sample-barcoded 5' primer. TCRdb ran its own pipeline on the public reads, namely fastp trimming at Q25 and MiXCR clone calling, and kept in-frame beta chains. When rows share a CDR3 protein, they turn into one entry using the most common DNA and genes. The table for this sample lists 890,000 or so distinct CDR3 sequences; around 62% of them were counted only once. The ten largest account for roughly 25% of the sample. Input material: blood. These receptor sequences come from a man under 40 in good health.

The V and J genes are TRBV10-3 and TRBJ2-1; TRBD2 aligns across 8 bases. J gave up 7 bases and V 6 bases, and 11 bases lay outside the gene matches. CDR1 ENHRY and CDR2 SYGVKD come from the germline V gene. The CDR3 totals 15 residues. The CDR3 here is CAIRNSGGEANEQFF. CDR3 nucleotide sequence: TGTGCCATCAGGAACAGCGGGGGAGAGGCAAATGAGCAGTTCTTC.

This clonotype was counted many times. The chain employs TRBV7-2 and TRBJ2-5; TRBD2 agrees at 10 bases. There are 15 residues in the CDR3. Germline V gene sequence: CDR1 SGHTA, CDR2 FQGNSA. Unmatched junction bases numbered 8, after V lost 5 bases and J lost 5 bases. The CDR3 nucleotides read TGTGCCAGCAGCCGGACTAGCGGACTACGGGAGACCCAGTACTTC. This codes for CASSRTSGLRETQYF.

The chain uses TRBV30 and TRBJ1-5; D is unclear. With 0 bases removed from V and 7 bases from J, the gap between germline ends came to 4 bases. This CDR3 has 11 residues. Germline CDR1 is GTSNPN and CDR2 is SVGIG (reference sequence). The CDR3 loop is CAWSVGQPQHF. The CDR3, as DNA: TGTGCCTGGAGTGTAGGGCAGCCCCAGCATTTT.

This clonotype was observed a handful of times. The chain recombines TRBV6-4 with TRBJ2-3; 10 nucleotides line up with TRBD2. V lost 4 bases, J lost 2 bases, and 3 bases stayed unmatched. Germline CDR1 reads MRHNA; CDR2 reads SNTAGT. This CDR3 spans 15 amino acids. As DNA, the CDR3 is TGTGCCAGCAGTGCGACTAGCGGGTCCACAGATACGCAGTATTTT. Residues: CASSATSGSTDTQYF.

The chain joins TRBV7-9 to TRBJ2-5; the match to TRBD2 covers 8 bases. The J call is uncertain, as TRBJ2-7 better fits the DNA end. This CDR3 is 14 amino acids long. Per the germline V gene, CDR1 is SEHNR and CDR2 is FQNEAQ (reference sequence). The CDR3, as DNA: TGTGCCAGCAACCTCGGGGGACTAGCCTACGAGCAGTACTTC. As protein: CASNLGGLAYEQYF.

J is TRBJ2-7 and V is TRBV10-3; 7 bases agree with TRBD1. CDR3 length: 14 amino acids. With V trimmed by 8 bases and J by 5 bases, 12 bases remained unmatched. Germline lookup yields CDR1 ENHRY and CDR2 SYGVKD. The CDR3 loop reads CAIALRGGGDEQYF. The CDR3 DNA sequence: TGTGCCATCGCCCTTAGAGGGGGCGGCGACGAGCAGTACTTC.

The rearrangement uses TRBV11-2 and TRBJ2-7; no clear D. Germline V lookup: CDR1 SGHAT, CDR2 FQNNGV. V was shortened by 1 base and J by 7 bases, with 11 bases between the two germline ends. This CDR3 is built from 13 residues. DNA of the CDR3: TGTGCCAGCAGCTTAGTAGGGTTTGGAGAGCAGTACTTC. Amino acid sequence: CASSLVGFGEQYF.

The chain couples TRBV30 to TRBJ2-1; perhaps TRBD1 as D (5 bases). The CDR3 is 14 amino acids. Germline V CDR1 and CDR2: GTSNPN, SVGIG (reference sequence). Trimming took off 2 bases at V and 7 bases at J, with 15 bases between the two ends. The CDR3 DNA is TGTGCCTGGAGTATAACAAAAGGGGTAAATGAGCAGTTCTTC. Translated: CAWSITKGVNEQFF.

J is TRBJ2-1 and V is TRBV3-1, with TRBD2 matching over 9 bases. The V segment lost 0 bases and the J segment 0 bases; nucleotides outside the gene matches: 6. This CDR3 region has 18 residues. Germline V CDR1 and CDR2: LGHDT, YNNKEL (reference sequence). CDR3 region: CASSQDRLAGISYNEQFF. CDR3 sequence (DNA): TGTGCCAGCAGCCAAGACCGGCTAGCGGGGATCTCCTACAATGAGCAGTTCTTC.

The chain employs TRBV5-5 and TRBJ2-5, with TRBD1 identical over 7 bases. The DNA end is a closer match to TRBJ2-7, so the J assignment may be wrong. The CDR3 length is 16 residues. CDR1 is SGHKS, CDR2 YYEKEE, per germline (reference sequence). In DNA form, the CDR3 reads TGTGCCAGCAGCCTTAGGACAGGCATCAGCATTTACGAGCAGTACTTC. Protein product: CASSLRTGISIYEQYF.

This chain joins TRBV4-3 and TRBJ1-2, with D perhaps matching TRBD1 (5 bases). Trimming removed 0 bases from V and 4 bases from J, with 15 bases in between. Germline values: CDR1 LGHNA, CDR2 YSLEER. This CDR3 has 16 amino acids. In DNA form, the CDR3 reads TGCGCCAGCAGCCAAGAAACCGGGGCGAAGTTCTATGGCTACACCTTC. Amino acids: CASSQETGAKFYGYTF.

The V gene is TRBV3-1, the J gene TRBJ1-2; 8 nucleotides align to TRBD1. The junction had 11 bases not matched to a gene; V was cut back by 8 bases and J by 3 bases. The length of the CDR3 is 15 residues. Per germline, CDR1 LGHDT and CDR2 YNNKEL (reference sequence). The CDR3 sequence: CASGPGTGRHYGYTF. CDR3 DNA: TGTGCCAGCGGCCCCGGGACAGGAAGACACTATGGCTACACCTTC. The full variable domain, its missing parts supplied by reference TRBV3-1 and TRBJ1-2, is DTAVSQTPKYLVTQMGNDKSIKCEQNLGHDTMYWYKQDSKKFLKIMFSYNNKELIINETVPNRFSPKSPDKAHLNLHINSLELGDSAVYFCASGPGTGRHYGYTFGSGTRLTVV.

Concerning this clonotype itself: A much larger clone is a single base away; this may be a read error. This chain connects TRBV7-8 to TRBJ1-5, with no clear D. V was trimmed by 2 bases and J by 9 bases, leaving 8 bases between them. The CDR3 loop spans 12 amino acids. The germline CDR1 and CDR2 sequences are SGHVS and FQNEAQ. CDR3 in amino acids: CASSLPQRPQHF. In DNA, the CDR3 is TGTGCCAGCAGCTTACCTCAGCGGCCCCAGCATTTT.

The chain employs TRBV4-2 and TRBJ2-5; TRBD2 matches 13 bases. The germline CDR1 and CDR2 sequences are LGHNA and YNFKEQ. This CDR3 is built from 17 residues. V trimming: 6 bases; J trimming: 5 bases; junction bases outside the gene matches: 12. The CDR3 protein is CASRPEETSGGFETQYF. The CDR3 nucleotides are TGTGCCAGCAGACCGGAGGAGACTAGCGGGGGGTTCGAGACCCAGTACTTC.

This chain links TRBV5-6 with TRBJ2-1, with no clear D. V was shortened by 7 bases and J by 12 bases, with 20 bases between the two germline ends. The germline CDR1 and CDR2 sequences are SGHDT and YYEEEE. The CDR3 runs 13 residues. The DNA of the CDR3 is TGTGCCAGCGGCGCGGAGACACGCACTGGGCAGTTCTTC. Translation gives CASGAETRTGQFF.

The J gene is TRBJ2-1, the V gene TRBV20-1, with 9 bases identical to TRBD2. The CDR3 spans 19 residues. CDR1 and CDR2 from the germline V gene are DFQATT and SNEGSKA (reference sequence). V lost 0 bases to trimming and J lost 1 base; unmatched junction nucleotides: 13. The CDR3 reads CSARDERSGGPRSYNEQFF. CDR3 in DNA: TGCAGTGCTAGAGACGAACGAAGCGGGGGGCCCCGTTCCTACAATGAGCAGTTCTTC.

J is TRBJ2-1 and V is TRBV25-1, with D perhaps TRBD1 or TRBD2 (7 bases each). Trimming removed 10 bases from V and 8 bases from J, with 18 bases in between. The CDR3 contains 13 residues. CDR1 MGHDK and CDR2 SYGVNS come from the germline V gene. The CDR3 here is CATALGGGDEQFF. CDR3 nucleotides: TGTGCCACCGCTCTGGGAGGGGGCGATGAGCAGTTCTTC. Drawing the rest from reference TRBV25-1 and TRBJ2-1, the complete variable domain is EADIYQTPRYLVIGTGKKITLECSQTMGHDKMYWYQQDPGMELHLIHYSYGVNSTEKGDLSSESTVSRIRTEHFPLTLESARPSHTSQYLCATALGGGDEQFFGPGTRLTVL.

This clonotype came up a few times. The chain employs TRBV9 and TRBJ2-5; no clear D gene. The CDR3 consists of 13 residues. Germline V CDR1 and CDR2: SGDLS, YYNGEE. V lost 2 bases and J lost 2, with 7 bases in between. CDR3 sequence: CASSVGIQETQYF. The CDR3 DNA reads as TGTGCCAGCAGCGTGGGTATTCAAGAGACCCAGTACTTC.

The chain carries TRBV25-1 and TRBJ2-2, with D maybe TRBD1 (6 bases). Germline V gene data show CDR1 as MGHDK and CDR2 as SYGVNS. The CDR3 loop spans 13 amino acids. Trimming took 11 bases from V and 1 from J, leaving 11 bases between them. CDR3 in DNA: TGTGCCTCGGGACAACTGAACACCGGGGAGCTGTTTTTT. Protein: CASGQLNTGELFF.

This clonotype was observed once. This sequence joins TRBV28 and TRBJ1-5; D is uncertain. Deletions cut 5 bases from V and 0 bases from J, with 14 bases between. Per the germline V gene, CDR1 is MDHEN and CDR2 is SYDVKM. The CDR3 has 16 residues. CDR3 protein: CASSPAEKYSNQPQHF. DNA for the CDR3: TGTGCCAGCAGTCCCGCGGAGAAATATAGCAATCAGCCCCAGCATTTT.

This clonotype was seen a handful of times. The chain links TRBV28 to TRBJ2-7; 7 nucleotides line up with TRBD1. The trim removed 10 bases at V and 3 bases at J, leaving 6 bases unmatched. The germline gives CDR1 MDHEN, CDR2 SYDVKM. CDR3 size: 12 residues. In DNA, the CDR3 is TGTGCCACCTCGACAGGGTACTACGAGCAGTACTTC. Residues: CATSTGYYEQYF.

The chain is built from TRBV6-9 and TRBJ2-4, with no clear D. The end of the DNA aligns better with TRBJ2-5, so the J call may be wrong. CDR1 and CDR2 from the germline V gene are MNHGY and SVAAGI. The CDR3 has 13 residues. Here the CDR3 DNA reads TGTGCCAGCAGTTGCCAGCCTCAAGAGACCCAGTACTTC. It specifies CASSCQPQETQYF.

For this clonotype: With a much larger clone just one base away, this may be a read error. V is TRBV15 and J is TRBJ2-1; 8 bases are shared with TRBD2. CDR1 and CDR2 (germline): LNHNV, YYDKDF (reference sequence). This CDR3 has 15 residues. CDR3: CATGRDSGSGKEQFF. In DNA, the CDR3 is TGTGCCACCGGCAGAGATAGCGGTAGCGGGAAAGAGCAGTTCTTC.

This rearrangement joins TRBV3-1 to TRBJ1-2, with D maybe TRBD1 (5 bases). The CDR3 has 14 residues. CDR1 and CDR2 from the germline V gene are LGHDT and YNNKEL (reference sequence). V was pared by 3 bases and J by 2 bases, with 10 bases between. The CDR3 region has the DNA TGTGCCAGCAGCCAGAGGACACAGAACTATGGCTACACCTTC. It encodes CASSQRTQNYGYTF. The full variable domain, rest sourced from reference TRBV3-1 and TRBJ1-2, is DTAVSQTPKYLVTQMGNDKSIKCEQNLGHDTMYWYKQDSKKFLKIMFSYNNKELIINETVPNRFSPKSPDKAHLNLHINSLELGDSAVYFCASSQRTQNYGYTFGSGTRLTVV.

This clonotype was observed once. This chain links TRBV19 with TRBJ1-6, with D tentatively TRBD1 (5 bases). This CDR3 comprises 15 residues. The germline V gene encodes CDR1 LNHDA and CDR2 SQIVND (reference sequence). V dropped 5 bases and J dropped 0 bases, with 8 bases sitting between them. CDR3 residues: CASSQGGSYNSPLHF. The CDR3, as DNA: TGTGCCAGTAGTCAGGGAGGCTCCTATAATTCACCCCTCCACTTT. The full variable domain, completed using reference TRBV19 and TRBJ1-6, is DGGITQSPKYLFRKEGQNVTLSCEQNLNHDAMYWYRQDPGQGLRLIYYSQIVNDFQKGDIAEGYSVSREKKESFPLTVTSAQKNPTAFYLCASSQGGSYNSPLHFGNGTRLTVT.

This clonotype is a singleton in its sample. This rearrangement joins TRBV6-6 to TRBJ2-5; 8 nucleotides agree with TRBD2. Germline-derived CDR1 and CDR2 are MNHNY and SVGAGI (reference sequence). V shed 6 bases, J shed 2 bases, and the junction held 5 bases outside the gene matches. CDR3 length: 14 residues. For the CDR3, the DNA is TGTGCCAGCAGCAAACTAGCGGTGCAAGAGACCCAGTACTTC. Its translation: CASSKLAVQETQYF.

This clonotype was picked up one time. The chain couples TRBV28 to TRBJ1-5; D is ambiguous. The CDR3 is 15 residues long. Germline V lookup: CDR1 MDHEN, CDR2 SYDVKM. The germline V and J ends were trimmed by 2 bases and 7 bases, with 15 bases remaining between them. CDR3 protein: CASSLPAGRVQPQHF. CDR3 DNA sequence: TGTGCCAGCAGTTTACCGGCGGGGAGGGTGCAGCCCCAGCATTTT.

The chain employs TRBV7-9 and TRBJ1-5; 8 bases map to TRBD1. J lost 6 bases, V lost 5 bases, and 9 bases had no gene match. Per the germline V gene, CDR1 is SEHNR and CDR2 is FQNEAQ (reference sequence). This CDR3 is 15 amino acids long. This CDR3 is CASSPQDRAGQPQHF. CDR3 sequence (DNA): TGTGCCAGCAGCCCCCAGGACAGGGCGGGTCAGCCCCAGCATTTT.

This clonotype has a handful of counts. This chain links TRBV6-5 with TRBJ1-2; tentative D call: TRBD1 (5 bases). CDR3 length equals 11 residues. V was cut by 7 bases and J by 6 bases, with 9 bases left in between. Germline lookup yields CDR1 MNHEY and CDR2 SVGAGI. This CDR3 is CASTGGDGYTF. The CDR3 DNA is TGTGCCAGCACCGGGGGGGATGGCTACACCTTC.

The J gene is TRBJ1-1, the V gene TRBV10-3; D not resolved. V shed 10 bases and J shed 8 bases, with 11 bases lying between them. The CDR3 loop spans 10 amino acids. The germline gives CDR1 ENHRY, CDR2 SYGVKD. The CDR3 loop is CATGVEEAFF. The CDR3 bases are TGTGCCACCGGTGTTGAAGAAGCTTTCTTT.